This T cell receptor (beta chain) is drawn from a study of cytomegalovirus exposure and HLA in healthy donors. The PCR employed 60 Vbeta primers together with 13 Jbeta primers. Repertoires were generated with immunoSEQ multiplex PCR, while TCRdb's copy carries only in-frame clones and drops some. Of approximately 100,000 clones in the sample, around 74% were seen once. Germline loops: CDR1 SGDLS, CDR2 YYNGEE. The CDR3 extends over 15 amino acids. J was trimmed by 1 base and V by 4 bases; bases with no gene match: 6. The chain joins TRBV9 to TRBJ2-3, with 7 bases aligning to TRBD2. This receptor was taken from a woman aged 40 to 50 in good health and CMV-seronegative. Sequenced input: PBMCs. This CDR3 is CASSPTSRGTDTQYF. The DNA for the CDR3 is TGTGCCAGCAGCCCGACTAGCCGTGGCACAGATACGCAGTATTTT.